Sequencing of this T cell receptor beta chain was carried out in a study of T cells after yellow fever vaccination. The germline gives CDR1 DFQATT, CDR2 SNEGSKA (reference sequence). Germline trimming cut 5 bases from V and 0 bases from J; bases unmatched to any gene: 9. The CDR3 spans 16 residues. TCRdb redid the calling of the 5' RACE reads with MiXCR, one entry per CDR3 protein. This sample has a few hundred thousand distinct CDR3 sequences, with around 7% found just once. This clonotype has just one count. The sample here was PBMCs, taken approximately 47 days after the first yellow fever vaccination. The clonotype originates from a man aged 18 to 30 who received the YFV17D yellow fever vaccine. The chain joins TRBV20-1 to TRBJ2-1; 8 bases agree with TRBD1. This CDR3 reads CSAPRTGSRSYNEQFF. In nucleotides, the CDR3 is TGCAGTGCTCCCCGGACAGGGTCCCGCTCCTACAATGAGCAGTTCTTC.